Below, 28 T cell receptor beta chains from the same sample are listed, as sequenced in a study of T cells in Graves' hyperthyroidism and ophthalmopathy. The CDR3 regions of TCR beta were amplified from RNA transcripts. Researchers ran a first-round RT-PCR on the TCR CDR3 using the HTBI primer set. MiXCR was run by TCRdb on the multiplex PCR reads, yielding one entry per CDR3 protein. The table shows about 740,000 distinct CDR3 sequences, with about 15% occurring only once. The sequencing input was blood. Receptor source: a woman aged 18-30 years with Graves' hyperthyroidism.

This clonotype was seen ten or more times. The J gene is TRBJ1-1, the V gene TRBV10-3; D not resolved. The V gene lost 5 bases and the J gene lost 1 base, with 11 bases spanning the gap. This CDR3 spans 14 amino acids. CDR1 and CDR2 (germline): ENHRY, SYGVKD. The CDR3, as DNA: TGTGCCATCAGTACCAAGGAACCGAACACTGAAGCTTTCTTT. It codes for CAISTKEPNTEAFF.

This chain connects TRBV2 to TRBJ1-2; 8 positions match TRBD1. Germline V gene sequence: CDR1 SNHLY, CDR2 FYNNEI. This CDR3 spans 17 amino acids. V was pared by 6 bases and J by 4 bases, with 16 bases of the junction left unmatched. CDR3 coding DNA: TGTGCCAGCAGACAAAGCCGCCGGGCAGGGGGCCGCTATGGCTACACCTTC. Translation gives CASRQSRRAGGRYGYTF.

The chain uses TRBV6-1 and TRBJ2-4, with a weak D call TRBD2 (6 bases). The CDR3 runs 15 residues. Deletions cut 6 bases from V and 0 bases from J, with 12 bases between. Germline values: CDR1 MNHNS, CDR2 SASEGT. CDR3 protein: CASSGLGLAKNIQYF. CDR3 nucleotide sequence: TGTGCCAGCAGCGGATTGGGACTAGCCAAAAACATTCAGTACTTC.

V and J are TRBV20-1 and TRBJ1-2, with TRBD1 as a possible D gene (5 bases). The CDR3 runs 11 residues. Looked up from germline, CDR1 is DFQATT and CDR2 is SNEGSKA (reference sequence). V was cut by 2 bases and J by 7 bases, with 8 bases left in between. The CDR3 region has the DNA TGCAGTGCTAGACAAAGGGGTGGCTACACCTTC. It is translated as CSARQRGGYTF.

This clonotype was recorded many times. This chain uses TRBV29-1 with TRBJ2-7; unclear D gene. CDR1 and CDR2 (germline): SQVTM, ANQGSEA. V shed 4 bases and J shed 2 bases, with 12 bases lying between them. This CDR3 comprises 13 residues. The CDR3, as DNA: TGCAGCGTTGGTTACCTAAATGCCTACGAGCAGTACTTC. Protein sequence: CSVGYLNAYEQYF.

In this sample, this clonotype turned up many times. V gene TRBV2 combines with J gene TRBJ1-4, with D uncertain. Looked up from germline, CDR1 is SNHLY and CDR2 is FYNNEI. The CDR3 length is 14 residues. V was shortened by 7 bases and J by 4 bases, with 13 bases between the two germline ends. The CDR3 sequence: CASTGPAFNEKLFF. The CDR3 nucleotides are TGTGCCAGCACCGGCCCCGCCTTTAATGAAAAACTGTTTTTT.

The chain links TRBV6-5 to TRBJ2-1; no clear D. The CDR3 is 13 residues long. Trimming left V 2 bases short and J 9 bases short, with 11 bases between. Germline values: CDR1 MNHEY, CDR2 SVGAGI. The CDR3 DNA sequence: TGTGCCAGCAGTTACACGGCAGGCCCTGAGCAGTTCTTC. It codes for CASSYTAGPEQFF.

Ten or more counts support this clonotype. The chain links TRBV18 to TRBJ2-2; TRBD2 aligns across 7 bases. CDR3 length: 14 amino acids. CDR1 is KGHSH and CDR2 is LQKENI in the germline V gene. J was trimmed by 0 bases and V by 5 bases; bases with no gene match: 0. CDR3 bases: TGTGCCAGCTCAACTAGCGCGAACACCGGGGAGCTGTTTTTT. Translating it yields CASSTSANTGELFF.

As DNA, the CDR3 is TGTGCCAGCACGGGAACCCCATACGTTTCCTACGAGCAGTACTTC. Translation gives CASTGTPYVSYEQYF. The chain carries TRBV28 and TRBJ2-7; possibly TRBD2 for D (5 bases). Trimming shortened V by 7 bases and J by 1 base, and 17 bases separated the two germline ends. The CDR3 runs to 15 residues. The germline V gene has CDR1 MDHEN and CDR2 SYDVKM.

This clonotype showed up just a few times. V is TRBV4-3 and J is TRBJ2-1, with 7 bases identical to TRBD2. Trimming took 4 bases from V and 7 from J; bases not matched to a gene: 10. The CDR3 is made up of 15 amino acids. Germline V CDR1 and CDR2: LGHNA, YSLEER. CDR3 DNA sequence: TGCGCCAGCAGCCCGTATTGGGGGGGGTTAAATGAGCAGTTCTTC. This encodes CASSPYWGGLNEQFF.

This clonotype was seen only a few times. The V gene is TRBV20-1, the J gene TRBJ2-5; no reliable D call. CDR1 is DFQATT, CDR2 SNEGSKA, per germline (reference sequence). The CDR3 is 11 residues long. CDR3 sequence reads: CTLMKGETQYF. CDR3 nucleotides: TGCACCCTAATGAAGGGAGAGACCCAGTACTTC.

The chain links TRBV4-1 to TRBJ1-6, with TRBD1 as a possible D gene (6 bases). The germline gives CDR1 MGHRA, CDR2 YSYEKL. The V end lost 7 bases, the J end lost 5 bases, and 15 bases lay between the germline ends. The CDR3 consists of 15 residues. DNA of the CDR3: TGCGCCAGCATGGGGGGGCTGGACGATAATTCACCCCTCCACTTT. The encoded protein is CASMGGLDDNSPLHF.

This clonotype was found many times. The chain has TRBV12-3 or TRBV12-4 and TRBJ2-7; the match to TRBD2 covers 7 bases. The CDR3 sequence is 15 residues long. With 9 bases clipped from V and 5 bases from J, the junction kept 16 bases outside the gene matches. CDR3 residues: CASMKYGTGGHEQYF. CDR3 DNA sequence: TGTGCCAGTATGAAGTACGGGACGGGGGGTCACGAGCAGTACTTC.

This clonotype was seen ten or more times. The chain has TRBV28 and TRBJ2-1; 7 nucleotides line up with TRBD2. Germline CDR1 and CDR2: MDHEN and SYDVKM. CDR3 length equals 13 residues. The trim removed 7 bases at V and 2 bases at J, leaving 2 bases unmatched. CDR3 coding DNA: TGTGCCAGCACAAGCGGGACCTACAATGAGCAGTTCTTC. It yields the protein CASTSGTYNEQFF.

In its sample, this clonotype was seen a few times. V and J are TRBV30 and TRBJ2-1; D perhaps matches TRBD1 (5 bases). V was cut by 2 bases and J by 4 bases, with 9 bases left in between. This CDR3 is built from 13 residues. Per the germline V gene, CDR1 is GTSNPN and CDR2 is SVGIG (reference sequence). The CDR3: CAWSMTDYNEQFF. DNA for the CDR3: TGTGCCTGGAGTATGACAGATTACAATGAGCAGTTCTTC.

The chain employs TRBV7-9 and TRBJ2-4; D may be TRBD1 or TRBD2 (5 bases each). CDR1 and CDR2 from the germline V gene are SEHNR and FQNEAQ (reference sequence). CDR3 length equals 15 residues. V was shortened by 3 bases and J by 1 base, with 10 bases between the two germline ends. The CDR3 nucleotides read TGTGCCAGCAGCTTGAACGAGGGGGCCAAAAACATTCAGTACTTC. Amino acids: CASSLNEGAKNIQYF.

Only one count was recorded for this clonotype. The CDR3 here is CASSLDETGGQEQFF. CDR3 DNA: TGTGCCAGCAGCTTAGACGAGACAGGGGGACAGGAGCAGTTCTTC. The chain couples TRBV11-1 to TRBJ2-1; 9 bases line up with TRBD1. The V gene's germline CDR1 is SGHAT and CDR2 FQDESV (reference sequence). With V trimmed by 1 base and J by 10 bases, 8 bases remained unmatched. The CDR3 covers 15 residues.

This clonotype has just a few counts. This rearrangement joins TRBV24-1 to TRBJ2-1; 10 bases align to TRBD1. The CDR3 runs to 13 residues. Germline assignment: CDR1 KGHDR and CDR2 SFDVKD. The trim removed 8 bases at V and 8 bases at J, leaving 5 bases unmatched. Here the CDR3 reads CATKGTGAHEQFF. CDR3 DNA: TGTGCCACCAAGGGGACAGGGGCCCATGAGCAGTTCTTC.

J is TRBJ1-1 and V is TRBV20-1, with 7 bases identical to TRBD1. Germline trimming cut 6 bases from V and 4 bases from J; bases unmatched to any gene: 23. CDR3 length: 18 residues. CDR1 and CDR2 (germline): DFQATT, SNEGSKA (reference sequence). CDR3 in amino acids: CSANALEQGTGAPTEAFF. The CDR3 DNA follows: TGCAGTGCCAATGCGCTAGAGCAGGGTACAGGGGCCCCCACTGAAGCTTTCTTT.

Comment on this clonotype: This sequence may be a read error, since a much larger clone differs from it by one base. The J gene is TRBJ2-1, the V gene TRBV5-5, with 9 bases fitting TRBD2. The DNA end is a closer match to TRBJ2-7, so the J assignment may be wrong. Germline CDR1 reads SGHKS; CDR2 reads YYEKEE (reference sequence). The CDR3 extends over 16 amino acids. Here the CDR3 reads CASSRSRGSGRNEQYF. The CDR3 DNA reads TGTGCCAGCAGCCGCTCCCGGGGCAGCGGGAGGAATGAGCAGTACTTC.

This clonotype was found a few times. CDR3 DNA: TGCAGTGCTTACGCTGGGGCCTCGAACACTGAAGCTTTCTTT. This translates into CSAYAGASNTEAFF. The V gene is TRBV20-1, the J gene TRBJ1-1; possibly TRBD1 for D (5 bases). The CDR3 has 14 amino acids. The germline gives CDR1 DFQATT, CDR2 SNEGSKA (reference sequence). V lost 5 bases, J lost 1 base, and 14 bases lay in between.

This rearrangement joins TRBV7-9 to TRBJ1-5; D call uncertain. V lost 5 bases to trimming and J lost 4 bases, with 9 bases between them. CDR1 is SEHNR, CDR2 FQNEAQ, per germline (reference sequence). This CDR3 comprises 13 residues. This CDR3 reads CASSGPGNQPQHF. CDR3 DNA sequence: TGTGCCAGCAGCGGCCCGGGGAATCAGCCCCAGCATTTT.

This clonotype has only a few counts. CDR3 in amino acids: CASSRDNRVREQYF. The CDR3 DNA sequence: TGTGCCAGCAGCCGGGACAATCGGGTACGCGAGCAGTACTTC. The V call is TRBV9, the J call TRBJ2-7; D perhaps matches TRBD1 (6 bases). Trimming cost V 4 bases and J 6 bases, with 17 bases left between them. Looked up from germline, CDR1 is SGDLS and CDR2 is YYNGEE. This CDR3 is built from 14 residues.

The chain is built from TRBV4-1 and TRBJ2-2; 12 positions agree with TRBD2. The CDR3 is 18 residues long. Losses at the gene ends were 4 bases for V and 6 bases for J; bases not matched to a gene: 12. Germline CDR1 is MGHRA and CDR2 is YSYEKL. The CDR3 DNA is TGCGCCAGCAGCCCAGGGGAGACTAGCGGGAGAAGTGCCGGGGAGCTGTTTTTT. It codes for CASSPGETSGRSAGELFF.

The chain is built from TRBV28 and TRBJ1-2, with D possibly TRBD1 on 6 matching bases. Between the trimmed V and J ends, which lost 5 bases and 6 bases, there was a span of 16 bases. This CDR3 spans 14 amino acids. In germline, CDR1 is MDHEN, CDR2 SYDVKM. Written as DNA, the CDR3 is TGTGCCAGCAGTCCACCCTTGAGGGGGAATGGCTACACCTTC. Translated, it gives CASSPPLRGNGYTF.

This clonotype came up many times. V gene TRBV7-9 combines with J gene TRBJ2-5, with TRBD1 matching 7 bases. The ends lost 1 base at V and 7 bases at J; junction bases unmatched: 12. CDR3 length equals 16 residues. Germline V gene data show CDR1 as SEHNR and CDR2 as FQNEAQ (reference sequence). CDR3 nucleotides: TGTGCCAGCAGCTTAGAGGGTGACAGGGACCGAGGGACCCAGTACTTC. This encodes CASSLEGDRDRGTQYF.

This clonotype occurred many times. The chain has TRBV6-2 or TRBV6-3 and TRBJ2-5, with D possibly being TRBD2 (6 bases). The CDR3 consists of 13 residues. Germline-derived CDR1 and CDR2 are MNHEY and SVGEGT. Between the trimmed V and J ends, which lost 6 bases and 0 bases, there was a span of 8 bases. The chain's CDR3 is CASRRLDQETQYF. As DNA, the CDR3 is TGTGCCAGCAGAAGACTAGACCAAGAGACCCAGTACTTC.

This clonotype came up a few times. This is likely a read error, given that the CDR3 carries no conserved phenylalanine or tryptophan at its end. This chain uses TRBV20-1 with TRBJ2-5, with D possibly being TRBD1 or TRBD2 (5 bases each). Trimming removed 4 bases from V and 3 bases from J, with 12 bases in between. This CDR3 contains 13 residues. In germline, CDR1 is DFQATT, CDR2 SNEGSKA (reference sequence). CDR3 residues: CSAIRGLKETQYL. As DNA, the CDR3 is TGCAGTGCTATCCGGGGCTTAAAAGAGACCCAGTACCTC.